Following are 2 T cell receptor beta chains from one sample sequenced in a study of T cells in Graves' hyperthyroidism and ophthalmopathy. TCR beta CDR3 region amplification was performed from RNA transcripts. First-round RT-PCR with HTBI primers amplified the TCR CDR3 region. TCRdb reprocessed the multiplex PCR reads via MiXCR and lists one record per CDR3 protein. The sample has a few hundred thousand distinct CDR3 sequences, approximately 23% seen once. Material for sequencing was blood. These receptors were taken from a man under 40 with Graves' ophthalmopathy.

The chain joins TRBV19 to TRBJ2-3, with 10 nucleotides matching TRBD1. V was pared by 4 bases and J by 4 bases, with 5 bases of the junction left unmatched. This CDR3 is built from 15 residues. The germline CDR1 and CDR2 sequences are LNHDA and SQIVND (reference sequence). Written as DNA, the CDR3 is TGTGCCAGTAGTAGGTGGACAGGGGGAGCAGATACGCAGTATTTT. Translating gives CASSRWTGGADTQYF.

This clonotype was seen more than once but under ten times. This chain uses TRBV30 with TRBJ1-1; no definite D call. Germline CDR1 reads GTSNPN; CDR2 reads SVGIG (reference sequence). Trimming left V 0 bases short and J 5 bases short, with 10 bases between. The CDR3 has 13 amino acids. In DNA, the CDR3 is TGTGCCTGGAGTGTGGGGTTCCGGACTGAAGCTTTCTTT. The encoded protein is CAWSVGFRTEAFF.